This TCR beta chain was recovered during a study of blood T cell repertoires in COVID-19. Overall study: Samples representing acute and convalescent COVID-19 were sourced from the United States, Italy and Spain. PBMCs, B-cell-depleted T cells, or T cells provided the cDNA or gDNA that made up the material.

Enrolled during active infection, Seattle patients were then followed longitudinally. How the authors handled the data: Estimated nucleated cell counts came from reference gene primer amplification. The protocol was immunoSEQ multiplex PCR, while the TCRdb copy is restricted to in-frame clones and leaves out a portion. V and J calls and clone size are copied from that table; D and trimming were computed from the DNA. Of around 140,000 clones detected, about 89% appear once; the ten largest clones hold about 4.1%. Sample: peripheral blood. The clonotype was recovered from a man between 60 and 75 years old with COVID-19, enrolled during active disease.

CDR3 sequence reads: CASSQVGLGRSYEQYF. In nucleotides, the CDR3 is TGTGCCAGCAGCCAAGTAGGTCTGGGGAGGTCCTACGAGCAGTACTTC. The V and J genes are TRBV14 and TRBJ2-7; possibly TRBD2 for D (6 bases). This CDR3 contains 16 residues. Germline V lookup: CDR1 SGHDN, CDR2 FVKESK. The V end lost 1 base, the J end lost 1 base, and 14 bases lay between the germline ends.